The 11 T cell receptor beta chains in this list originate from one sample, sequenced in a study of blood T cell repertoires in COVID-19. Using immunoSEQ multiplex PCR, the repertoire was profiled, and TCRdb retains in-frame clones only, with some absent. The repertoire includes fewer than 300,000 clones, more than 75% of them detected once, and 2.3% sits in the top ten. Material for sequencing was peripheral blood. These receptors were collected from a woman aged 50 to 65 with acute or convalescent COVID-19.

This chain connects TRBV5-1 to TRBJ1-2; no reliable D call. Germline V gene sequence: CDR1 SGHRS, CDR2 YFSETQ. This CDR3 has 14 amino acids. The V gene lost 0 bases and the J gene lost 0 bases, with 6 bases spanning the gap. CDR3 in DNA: TGCGCCAGCAGCTTGGCAGAACCTAACTATGGCTACACCTTC. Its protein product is CASSLAEPNYGYTF.

CDR3: CASSSTSGSSISYEQYF. CDR3 DNA sequence: TGTGCCAGCTCATCGACTAGCGGGAGCTCAATATCCTACGAGCAGTACTTC. This chain links TRBV18 with TRBJ2-7; 12 positions match TRBD2. J was trimmed by 1 base and V by 5 bases; bases with no gene match: 9. The CDR3 length is 17 residues. Germline V gene lookup returns CDR1 KGHSH and CDR2 LQKENI. Supplemented by reference TRBV18 and TRBJ2-7, the full variable domain reads NAGVMQNPRHLVRRRGQEARLRCSPMKGHSHVYWYRQLPEEGLKFMVYLQKENIIDESGMPKERFSAEFPKEGPSILRIQQVVRGDSAAYFCASSSTSGSSISYEQYFGPGTRLTVT.

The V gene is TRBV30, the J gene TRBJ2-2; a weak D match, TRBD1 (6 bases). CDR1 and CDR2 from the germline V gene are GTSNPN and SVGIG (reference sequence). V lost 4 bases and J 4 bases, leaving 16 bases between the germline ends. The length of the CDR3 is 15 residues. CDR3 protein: CAWKRQAQLTGELFF. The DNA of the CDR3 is TGTGCCTGGAAAAGACAGGCCCAACTCACCGGGGAGCTGTTTTTT. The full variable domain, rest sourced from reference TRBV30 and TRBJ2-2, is SQTIHQWPATLVQPVGSPLSLECTVEGTSNPNLYWYRQAAGRGLQLLFYSVGIGQISSEVPQNLSASRPQDRQFILSSKKLLLSDSGFYLCAWKRQAQLTGELFFGEGSRLTVL.

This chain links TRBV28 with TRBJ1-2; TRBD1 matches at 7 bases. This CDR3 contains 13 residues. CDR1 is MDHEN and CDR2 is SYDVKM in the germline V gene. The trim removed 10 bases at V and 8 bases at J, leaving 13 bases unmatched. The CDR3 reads CATLRRDRDGYTF. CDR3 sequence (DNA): TGTGCCACCTTACGAAGGGACAGAGACGGCTACACCTTC.

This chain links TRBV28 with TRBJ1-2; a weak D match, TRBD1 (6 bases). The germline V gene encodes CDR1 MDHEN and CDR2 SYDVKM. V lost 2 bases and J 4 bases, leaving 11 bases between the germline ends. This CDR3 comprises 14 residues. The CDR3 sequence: CASSLQPGVYGYTF. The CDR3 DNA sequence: TGTGCCAGCAGTTTACAACCAGGGGTCTATGGCTACACCTTC.

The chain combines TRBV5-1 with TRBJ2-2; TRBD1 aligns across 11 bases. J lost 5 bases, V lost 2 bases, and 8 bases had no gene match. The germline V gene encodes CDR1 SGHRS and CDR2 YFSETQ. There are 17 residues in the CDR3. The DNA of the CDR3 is TGCGCCAGCAGCTTTCGGGTCGGACAGGGGGCGACCGGGGAGCTGTTTTTT. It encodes CASSFRVGQGATGELFF. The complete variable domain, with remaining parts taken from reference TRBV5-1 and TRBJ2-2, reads KAGVTQTPRYLIKTRGQQVTLSCSPISGHRSVSWYQQTPGQGLQFLFEYFSETQRNKGNFPGRFSGRQFSNSRSEMNVSTLELGDSALYLCASSFRVGQGATGELFFGEGSRLTVL.

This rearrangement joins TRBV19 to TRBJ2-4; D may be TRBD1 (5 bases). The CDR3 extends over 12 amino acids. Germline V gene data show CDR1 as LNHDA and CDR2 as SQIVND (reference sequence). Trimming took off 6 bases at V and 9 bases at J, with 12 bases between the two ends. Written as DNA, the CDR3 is TGTGCCAGTAGCAGGGTGGACGGCATTCAGTACTTC. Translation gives CASSRVDGIQYF.

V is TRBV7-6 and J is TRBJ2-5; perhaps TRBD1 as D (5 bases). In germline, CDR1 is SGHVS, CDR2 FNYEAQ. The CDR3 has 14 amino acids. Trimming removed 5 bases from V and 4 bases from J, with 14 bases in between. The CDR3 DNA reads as TGTGCCAGCAGCCAGGGATATCCGGGAGAGACCCAGTACTTC. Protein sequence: CASSQGYPGETQYF.

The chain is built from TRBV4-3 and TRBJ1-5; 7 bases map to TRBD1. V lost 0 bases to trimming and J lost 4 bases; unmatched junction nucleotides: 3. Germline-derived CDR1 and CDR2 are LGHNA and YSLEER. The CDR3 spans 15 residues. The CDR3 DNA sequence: TGCGCCAGCAGCCAAGATCCACAGGGGAATCAGCCCCAGCATTTT. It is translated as CASSQDPQGNQPQHF.

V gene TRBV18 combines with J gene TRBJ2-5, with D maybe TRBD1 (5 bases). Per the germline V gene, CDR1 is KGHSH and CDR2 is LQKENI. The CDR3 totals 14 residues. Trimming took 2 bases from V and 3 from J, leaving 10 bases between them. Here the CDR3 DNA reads TGTGCCAGCTCACCAGGAAGGGGTGAAGAGACCCAGTACTTC. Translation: CASSPGRGEETQYF.

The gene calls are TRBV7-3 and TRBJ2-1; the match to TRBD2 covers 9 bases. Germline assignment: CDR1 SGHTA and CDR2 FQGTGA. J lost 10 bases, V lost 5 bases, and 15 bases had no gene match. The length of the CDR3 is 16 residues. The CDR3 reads CASSHGGLAGLGEQFF. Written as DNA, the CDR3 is TGTGCCAGCAGCCACGGGGGACTAGCCGGCCTAGGGGAGCAGTTCTTC.